These 23 T cell receptor beta chains share one sample of origin, sequenced in a study of cytomegalovirus exposure and HLA in healthy donors. This PCR relied on a set of 60 Vbeta primers and 13 Jbeta primers. This table comes from immunoSEQ multiplex PCR, and its TCRdb copy is limited to in-frame clones, with some not included. Among approximately 150,000 clones listed, 73% were seen once. The sequencing sample was made of PBMCs. These receptors came from a woman aged 18-29 years in good health and CMV-seronegative.

The chain recombines TRBV9 with TRBJ2-7; TRBD1 matches at 7 bases. Per germline, CDR1 SGDLS and CDR2 YYNGEE. The CDR3 is 14 amino acids. The junction had 1 base not matched to a gene; V was cut back by 0 bases and J by 1 base. CDR3 amino acids: CASSVGGQSYEQYV. CDR3 nucleotide sequence: TGTGCCAGCAGCGTAGGGGGACAGTCCTACGAGCAGTACGTC.

V and J are TRBV10-3 and TRBJ1-2; tentative D call: TRBD1 (5 bases). CDR3 length: 16 amino acids. Germline CDR1 reads ENHRY; CDR2 reads SYGVKD. V lost 3 bases to trimming and J lost 3 bases, with 17 bases between them. The chain's CDR3 is CAISETGVGVDYGYTF. DNA of the CDR3: TGTGCCATCAGTGAAACGGGGGTTGGAGTCGACTATGGCTACACCTTC.

The chain uses TRBV29-1 and TRBJ2-2, with 10 bases lining up with TRBD2. The CDR3 runs 14 residues. Germline CDR1 and CDR2: SQVTM and ANQGSEA. V lost 7 bases, J lost 1 base, and 3 bases stayed unmatched. CDR3 sequence (DNA): TGCAGCGCAAGGACTAGCGGGAACACCGGGGAGCTGTTTTTT. Its protein product is CSARTSGNTGELFF.

This clone was seen only a few times. The rearrangement joins TRBV7-8 to TRBJ2-7, with a tentative D call TRBD1 (6 bases). The germline CDR1 and CDR2 sequences are SGHVS and FQNEAQ. Deletions cut 5 bases from V and 6 bases from J, with 17 bases between. This CDR3 has 14 amino acids. In DNA, the CDR3 is TGTGCCAGCAGCGTCATACAGGGTCATCGCGAGCAGTACTTC. Protein sequence: CASSVIQGHREQYF. Full variable domain (rest looked up from reference TRBV7-8 and TRBJ2-7): GAGVSQSPRYKVAKRGQDVALRCDPISGHVSLFWYQQALGQGPEFLTYFQNEAQLDKSGLPSDRFFAERPEGSVSTLKIQRTQQEDSAVYLCASSVIQGHREQYFGPGTRLTVT.

The chain joins TRBV18 to TRBJ2-7; D gene uncertain. Trimming shortened V by 6 bases and J by 9 bases, and 18 bases separated the two germline ends. The germline gives CDR1 KGHSH, CDR2 LQKENI. The CDR3 has 13 residues. CDR3 protein: CASSPERGLPQYV. For the CDR3, the DNA is TGTGCCAGCTCCCCCGAACGAGGCCTTCCGCAGTACGTC.

The rearrangement joins TRBV19 to TRBJ1-1; 7 positions agree with TRBD1. This CDR3 has 13 residues. The trim removed 5 bases at V and 4 bases at J, leaving 4 bases unmatched. In germline, CDR1 is LNHDA, CDR2 SQIVND (reference sequence). CDR3 protein: CASSLTGSTEAFF. In nucleotides, the CDR3 is TGTGCCAGTAGTCTGACAGGGAGCACTGAAGCTTTCTTT.

CDR3 protein: CASSTGTGGFRNEKLFF. The CDR3 DNA follows: TGCGCCAGCAGTACCGGGACAGGGGGCTTCCGTAATGAAAAACTGTTTTTT. V usage is TRBV10-2 and J usage is TRBJ1-4; 12 nucleotides line up with TRBD1. This CDR3 contains 17 residues. The J segment lost 4 bases and the V segment lost 5 bases, leaving 8 bases of the junction unmatched. The germline V gene has CDR1 WSHSY and CDR2 SAAADI.

Here the CDR3 reads CASSLQAGGPDTQYF. CDR3 coding DNA: TGTGCCAGCAGCCTACAGGCGGGGGGGCCGGATACGCAGTATTTT. The gene calls are TRBV7-9 and TRBJ2-3; 9 bases are a match to TRBD2. From germline, CDR1 is SEHNR and CDR2 FQNEAQ (reference sequence). The CDR3 totals 15 residues. Losses at the gene ends were 5 bases for V and 6 bases for J; bases not matched to a gene: 9. Variable domain in full (rest from reference TRBV7-9 and TRBJ2-3): DTGVSQNPRHKITKRGQNVTFRCDPISEHNRLYWYRQTLGQGPEFLTYFQNEAQLEKSRLLSDRFSAERPKGSFSTLEIQRTEQGDSAMYLCASSLQAGGPDTQYFGPGTRLTVL.

This chain connects TRBV7-2 to TRBJ2-7; 8 nucleotides align to TRBD2. After removal of 4 bases from V and 8 bases from J, the junction contained 13 bases not matched to a gene. CDR1 is SGHTA, CDR2 FQGNSA, per germline. CDR3 size: 15 residues. The CDR3 protein is CASSSQAGAGVKQYV. The DNA for the CDR3 is TGTGCCAGCAGCTCCCAAGCGGGGGCGGGAGTCAAGCAGTACGTC.

The chain is built from TRBV9 and TRBJ2-5; no clear D gene. The length of the CDR3 is 16 residues. V dropped 0 bases and J dropped 5 bases, with 17 bases sitting between them. The germline V gene encodes CDR1 SGDLS and CDR2 YYNGEE. The CDR3 is CASSVGVAGWSETQYF. The CDR3 nucleotides read TGTGCCAGCAGCGTAGGGGTAGCCGGCTGGTCGGAGACCCAGTACTTC. The full variable domain, completed using reference TRBV9 and TRBJ2-5, is DSGVTQTPKHLITATGQRVTLRCSPRSGDLSVYWYQQSLDQGLQFLIQYYNGEERAKGNILERFSAQQFPDLHSELNLSSLELGDSALYFCASSVGVAGWSETQYFGPGTRLLVL.

The genes are TRBV7-9 and TRBJ1-2, with D perhaps matching TRBD1 (5 bases). V lost 1 base, J lost 0 bases, and 15 bases lay in between. Germline loops: CDR1 SEHNR, CDR2 FQNEAQ (reference sequence). The CDR3 sequence is 17 residues long. CDR3 region: CASSLVGGIRANYGYTF. The CDR3 DNA reads as TGTGCCAGCAGCTTAGTTGGGGGGATAAGAGCTAACTATGGCTACACCTTC.

This clone showed up just a few times. The rearrangement links TRBV27 to TRBJ2-1; TRBD1 agrees at 7 bases. CDR3 size: 12 residues. Germline values: CDR1 MNHEY, CDR2 SMNVEV (reference sequence). The V and J ends lost 8 bases and 10 bases, in that order; junction bases with no gene match: 8. The CDR3 spells CASLDRAREQFF. The CDR3 coding sequence is TGTGCCAGCCTTGACAGGGCGCGAGAGCAGTTCTTC.

The rearrangement joins TRBV7-9 to TRBJ1-1, with TRBD1 matching over 8 bases. The CDR3 length is 13 residues. Germline assignment: CDR1 SEHNR and CDR2 FQNEAQ (reference sequence). V lost 4 bases and J lost 4; bases outside the gene matches: 2. The CDR3 DNA reads TGTGCCAGCAGCTCCGACAGGGGCACTGAAGCTTTCTTT. Its translation is CASSSDRGTEAFF. The full variable domain, its missing parts supplied by reference TRBV7-9 and TRBJ1-1, is DTGVSQNPRHKITKRGQNVTFRCDPISEHNRLYWYRQTLGQGPEFLTYFQNEAQLEKSRLLSDRFSAERPKGSFSTLEIQRTEQGDSAMYLCASSSDRGTEAFFGQGTRLTVV.

To note about this clone: The junction and the germline gene differ at one end; a read error may be behind it. The same CDR3 is also encoded by other DNA sequences in this sample. The chain uses TRBV27 and TRBJ1-6, with D possibly matching TRBD1 (6 bases). The length of the CDR3 is 15 residues. Per germline, CDR1 MNHEY and CDR2 SMNVEV (reference sequence). The CDR3 nucleotides are TGCGCCAGCAGTCTCAACGGACAGTTGAATTCACCCCTCCACTTT. This encodes CASSLNGQLNSPLHF.

The V gene is TRBV23-1, the J gene TRBJ2-3; 9 bases align to TRBD1. TRBV23-1 is noted as an ORF with a role that remains uncertain. Germline trimming cut 4 bases from V and 4 bases from J; bases unmatched to any gene: 3. CDR3 length: 14 residues. The CDR3 protein is CASSPGQGPDTQYF. DNA of the CDR3: TGCGCCAGCAGTCCGGGACAGGGTCCAGATACGCAGTATTTT.

The J gene is TRBJ2-5, the V gene TRBV9; 11 nucleotides line up with TRBD2. This CDR3 spans 17 amino acids. Germline V gene sequence: CDR1 SGDLS, CDR2 YYNGEE. Germline trimming cut 3 bases from V and 1 base from J; bases unmatched to any gene: 8. CDR3: CASSEGLAGGAQETQYF. CDR3 coding DNA: TGTGCCAGCAGCGAAGGACTAGCGGGCGGAGCCCAAGAGACCCAGTACTTC.

V and J are TRBV11-3 and TRBJ2-3, with D possibly TRBD2 on 6 matching bases. Germline loops: CDR1 SGHNT, CDR2 YENEEA. The germline V and J ends were trimmed by 5 bases and 2 bases, with 11 bases remaining between them. This CDR3 has 14 amino acids. CDR3 nucleotide sequence: TGTGCCAGCAGCCCTAGGGACTTCACAGATACGCAGTATTTT. Translation gives CASSPRDFTDTQYF.

The chain couples TRBV9 to TRBJ2-1, with 12 bases that match TRBD2. Germline V gene lookup returns CDR1 SGDLS and CDR2 YYNGEE. The V segment lost 4 bases and the J segment 7 bases; nucleotides outside the gene matches: 9. The CDR3 has 16 amino acids. The CDR3 sequence is CASSIRLAGARNEQFF. For the CDR3, the DNA is TGTGCCAGCAGCATACGACTAGCGGGGGCTAGAAATGAGCAGTTCTTC.

This rearrangement joins TRBV4-1 to TRBJ2-1; perhaps TRBD2 as D (6 bases). The CDR3 is made up of 14 amino acids. Germline loops: CDR1 MGHRA, CDR2 YSYEKL. V lost 0 bases to trimming and J lost 10 bases, with 13 bases between them. The CDR3 sequence: CASSQDPGVREQFF. CDR3 coding DNA: TGCGCCAGCAGCCAAGACCCGGGAGTTCGAGAGCAGTTCTTC.

This clone was observed a few times. This chain links TRBV7-9 with TRBJ2-3, with D uncertain. V was cut by 3 bases and J by 2 bases, with 9 bases left in between. CDR1 SEHNR and CDR2 FQNEAQ come from the germline V gene (reference sequence). This CDR3 is built from 14 residues. The CDR3 loop is CASSFAPFTDTQYF. CDR3 DNA sequence: TGTGCCAGCAGCTTCGCGCCTTTCACAGATACGCAGTATTTT.

This sequence joins TRBV19 and TRBJ1-5, with 10 bases aligning to TRBD1. J lost 0 bases, V lost 4 bases, and 9 bases had no gene match. Per germline, CDR1 LNHDA and CDR2 SQIVND (reference sequence). This CDR3 spans 18 amino acids. The CDR3 DNA reads as TGTGCCAGTAGTAAAAGGACAGGGGGGGAATATAGCAATCAGCCCCAGCATTTT. Residues: CASSKRTGGEYSNQPQHF.

This chain links TRBV18 with TRBJ1-2; 8 positions agree with TRBD1. This CDR3 has 17 amino acids. The V and J ends lost 5 bases and 3 bases, in that order; junction bases with no gene match: 14. Per germline, CDR1 KGHSH and CDR2 LQKENI. DNA of the CDR3: TGTGCCAGCTCATCCGGACAGGGCCGGACTGGGGACTATGGCTACACCTTC. It translates to CASSSGQGRTGDYGYTF.

The rearrangement links TRBV9 to TRBJ2-4; D is perhaps TRBD2 (6 bases). The CDR3 has 17 amino acids. Trimming took off 4 bases at V and 0 bases at J, with 17 bases between the two ends. Per germline, CDR1 SGDLS and CDR2 YYNGEE. The CDR3 DNA is TGTGCCAGCAGCCCCACCAACGCGGGACTAGCCAAAAACATTCAGTACTTC. It codes for CASSPTNAGLAKNIQYF.